This TCR beta chain was sequenced during a study of OX40 agonist ivuxolimab in advanced cancers. About the full investigation: The costimulatory receptor OX40 (CD134) was targeted by ivuxolimab, a fully human IgG2 agonistic monoclonal antibody. Intravenous ivuxolimab was administered to patients every 2 weeks at six dose levels: 0.01, 0.1, 0.3, 1.5, 3 and 10 mg/kg. Of the 50 to 55 patients in dose escalation, around 19 had hepatocellular carcinoma, about 15 had melanoma, 9 had renal cell carcinoma and 9 had head and neck cancer. A male proportion of approximately 83% and a mean age of around 60 years, ranging from about 23 to 79, were recorded for the dose-escalation cohort. Patients were allowed to have had prior anti-PD-1, anti-PD-L1 or anti-CTLA-4 therapy, and more than 30% of the dose-escalation patients had previously received checkpoint inhibitors. Partial responses occurred in three dose-escalation patients, of whom one had hepatocellular carcinoma and two had cutaneous melanoma. The point of sequencing TCRbeta in the periphery was to test whether ivuxolimab changed TCR sequence diversity and drove clonal T-cell expansion. The paper covers the monotherapy dose-escalation part of the phase I ivuxolimab trial, which included N of about 50 patients.

Regarding this clone: The antigen it binds to is not known. The sample holds no much larger clone one base away, and base qualities are not on file.

Genomic DNA was extracted from sorted cells for sequencing of the TCRbeta CDR3 region. The immunoSEQ Assay was used to sequence the TCRbeta CDR3 regions. TCRdb took over this immuneACCESS table, retaining in-frame rearrangements with V and J assigned. Such tables are incomplete; in checked studies, under half of the missing clones stem from an unresolved V gene, and the remainder is unexplained. This sample lists about 36,000 clones; 88% were detected once. Less than 5% of the sample lies in the top ten. The trial excluded patients who had a history of autoimmune disease or were on systemic immunosuppression. In every dose cohort, peripheral blood was drawn for TCR sequencing at baseline, cycle 4 day 1, and cycle 7 day 1. The samples were drawn from a first-in-human, open-label, multicenter phase I dose-escalation trial of ivuxolimab. Adults with locally advanced or metastatic melanoma, renal cell carcinoma, hepatocellular carcinoma or head and neck squamous cell carcinoma were enrolled in the trial. Before TCR sequencing, CD4+ T cells and CD8+ T cells were sorted from peripheral blood as separate populations.

General conclusions and limits of the study: Low levels of normalized T-cell clonal expansion were also seen in some patients who did not respond. Antigen specificity was not determined for the clonally expanded peripheral T cells. After ivuxolimab, more expanded clones were found on average in CD8+ T cells than in CD4+ T cells. Partial responders in the 0.1-3.0 mg/kg groups had among the lowest normalized peripheral clonal expansion, especially among CD8+ T cells. At doses of 0.1 to 3.0 mg/kg, clonal expansion of both CD4+ and CD8+ blood T cells was observed from baseline to week 6.

The sequence came from an adult with an advanced solid tumor such as melanoma, head and neck, liver or kidney cancer. The sample here was CD4+ or CD8+ T cells sorted from blood, taken in a trial of the OX40 agonist ivuxolimab.

The sequence in DNA is TGTGCCAGCAGCCCACAGAGAATCTCTAACTATGGCTACACCTTC. Translated, it gives CASSPQRISNYGYTF. Here the chain combines TRBV7-2 and TRBJ1-2, with an unclear D gene assignment. The CDR3 covers 15 residues, taking in both the cysteine and the phenylalanine. The entry retains the CDR3 DNA only, 45 bases that are in frame from base 1. For CDR1 and CDR2, the germline V gene lists SGHTA and FQGNSA. V drops 5 bases and J drops 0 bases, leaving 13 bases in between.